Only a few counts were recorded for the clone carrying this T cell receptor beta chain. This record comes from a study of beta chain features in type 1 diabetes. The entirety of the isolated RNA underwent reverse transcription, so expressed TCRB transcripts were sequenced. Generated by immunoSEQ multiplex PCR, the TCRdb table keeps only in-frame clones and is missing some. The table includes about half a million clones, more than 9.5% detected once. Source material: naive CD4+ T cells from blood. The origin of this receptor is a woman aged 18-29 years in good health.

The CDR3 sequence: CASSFRGTDPRDTQYF. In DNA, the CDR3 is TGTGCCAGCAGCTTTCGGGGAACCGATCCAAGGGATACGCAGTATTTT. The rearrangement links TRBV4-2 to TRBJ2-3; tentative D call: TRBD2 (5 bases). V was clipped by 5 bases and J by 6 bases, with 21 bases between them. The CDR3 totals 16 residues. The germline V gene encodes CDR1 LGHNA and CDR2 YNFKEQ.